Listed here is a single T cell receptor beta chain. This clonotype was recorded at least ten times. There is no known antigen for this receptor. The sample holds no much larger clone one base away, and base qualities are not on file. The intended sense of this specimen's time point label: longitudinal time-point 1 (baseline). Blood bank volunteers in Maryland, USA served as the healthy controls. For the unsorted PBMC libraries, 2 million PBMCs were stored in RNAlater at -80 degrees C until RNA extraction and were used to generate the libraries. Peripheral blood underwent Ficoll-Hypaque density gradient centrifugation to isolate PBMCs, which were then cryopreserved in liquid nitrogen. The V end gives up 5 bases and the J end 6 bases, leaving 7 bases in the junction not matched to a gene. Taken from cysteine to phenylalanine, the CDR3 has 14 residues. The CDR3 DNA has 42 bases and is translated from base 1. CDR1 DFQATT and CDR2 SNEGSKA are derived from the germline V gene (reference sequence).

This sample is part of a study of neurological immune-mediated disorders (dated by TCRdb to about 2019). Study-level background: Peripheral blood TCR-beta repertoires from patients with HTLV-I-associated myelopathy (HAM/TSP), patients with multiple sclerosis, and healthy controls were compared in the study using UMI-based sequencing. Longitudinal samples, technical triplicates and paired sorted CD4+ and CD8+ T-cell subsets, alongside PBMC samples, were included among the approximately 110 TCR-beta libraries. Longitudinal HAM/TSP donors and healthy donors each had 3 time-points at intervals of roughly 3-45 months. The cohort included some 66 subjects: about 15 with HAM/TSP, about 34 with multiple sclerosis, and some 20 healthy controls. What the work shows at the level of the full study, not this receptor alone: No identical CDR3 amino acid sequences were shared among expanded clones across subjects, suggesting private TCR-beta repertoires in all groups. TCR clonal expansion was highest in HAM/TSP patients and lowest in MS patients, with MS patients falling below even healthy controls.

cDNA synthesis used template-switch 5'RACE with a primer carrying a 10-nucleotide random unique molecular identifier tagging each TCR transcript. Each sequencing run produced over 190 million TCR-beta sequences covering 15-18 subjects. The RNeasy kit was used to extract total RNA. The KAPA Real-time Library Amplification kit was used to amplify TCR-beta VDJ regions with primers targeting the TCR constant region and the 5'RACE anchor. A first PCR added sample indexes and Illumina adaptors, after which a second PCR increased the library yield. After purification with Ampure beads, the TCR product of roughly 650 bp was size-selected on a 2% E-gel SizeSelection system. Before pooling, library quality was assessed on a Bioanalyzer, concentration was determined with Qubit, and library quantification was performed with the Kapa Library Quantification kit. An Illumina HiSeq 2500 was used to sequence the libraries paired-end at 2 x 150 bp. To increase sequence diversity, roughly 25-31% phiX was spiked into each library pool. The original pipeline was this. Quality-filtered reads were processed with the UMI-based MiGEC pipeline, and over 80% of raw TCR sequences were removed by the MiGEC pipeline during error correction. VDJ genes were aligned to IMGT germline references, and each clonotype was defined by a unique CDR3 amino acid sequence together with V-J genes. Clonal expansion, Shannon diversity and CDR3 relatedness were evaluated with VDJtools (CalcPairwiseDistances, ClusterSamples), while phylogenetic trees were built in CLCbio workbench. A clone was classed as expanded if it had 8 or more unique UMIs, a cutoff based on coefficient-of-variation modelling across technical triplicates. TCRdb reanalyzed the raw reads on its own, using fastp at Q25 for trimming and MiXCR for clone calling, and kept in-frame beta chains. Rows matching on CDR3 protein sequence are summarized as one entry with the most common DNA and genes. TCRdb, not the authors, supplied the V and J calls. Within this sample are tens of thousands of distinct CDR3 sequences, with 10% of them counted one time only. 9.5% to 10% of the sample is held by the ten biggest clonotypes.

The sequence derives from a man aged 25 to 45 in good health. Sequenced: PBMCs. Recombination linked TRBV20-1 to TRBJ2-1; the central 10 bases match TRBD2. The nucleotides are TGCAGTGCTCCACTAGCGGGAAGTTTCAATGAGCAGTTCTTC. Its protein reads: CSAPLAGSFNEQFF.